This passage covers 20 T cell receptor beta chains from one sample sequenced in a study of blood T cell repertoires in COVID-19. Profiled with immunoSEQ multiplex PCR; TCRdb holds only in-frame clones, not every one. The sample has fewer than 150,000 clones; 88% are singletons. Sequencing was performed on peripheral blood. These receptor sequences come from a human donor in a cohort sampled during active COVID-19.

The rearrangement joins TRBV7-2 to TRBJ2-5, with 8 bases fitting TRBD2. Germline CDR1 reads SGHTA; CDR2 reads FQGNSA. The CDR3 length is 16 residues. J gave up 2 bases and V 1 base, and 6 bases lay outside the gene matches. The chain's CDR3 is CASSLGLAGVQETQYF. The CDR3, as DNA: TGTGCCAGCAGCTTAGGGCTAGCGGGCGTACAAGAGACCCAGTACTTC.

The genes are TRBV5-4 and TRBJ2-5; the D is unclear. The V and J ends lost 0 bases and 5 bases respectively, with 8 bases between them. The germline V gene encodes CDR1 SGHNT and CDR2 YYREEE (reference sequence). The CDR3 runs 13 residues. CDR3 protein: CASSLVAGETQYF. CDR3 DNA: TGTGCCAGCAGCTTGGTCGCCGGGGAGACCCAGTACTTC. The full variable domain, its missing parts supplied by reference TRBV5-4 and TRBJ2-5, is ETGVTQSPTHLIKTRGQQVTLRCSSQSGHNTVSWYQQALGQGPQFIFQYYREEENGRGNFPPRFSGLQFPNYSSELNVNALELDDSALYLCASSLVAGETQYFGPGTRLLVL.

CDR3 amino acids: CASSVAGGSTDTQYF. DNA of the CDR3: TGTGCCAGCAGCGTAGCGGGGGGGAGCACAGATACGCAGTATTTT. The chain links TRBV9 to TRBJ2-3, with 8 nucleotides matching TRBD2. This CDR3 has 15 amino acids. With 0 bases clipped from V and 0 bases from J, the junction kept 0 bases outside the gene matches. The germline CDR1 and CDR2 sequences are SGDLS and YYNGEE.

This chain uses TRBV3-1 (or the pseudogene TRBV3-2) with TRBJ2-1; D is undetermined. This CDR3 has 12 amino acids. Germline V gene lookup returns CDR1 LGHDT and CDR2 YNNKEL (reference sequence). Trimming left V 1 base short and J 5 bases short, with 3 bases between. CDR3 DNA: TGTGCCAGCAGCCAAGCGGACAATGAGCAGTTCTTC. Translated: CASSQADNEQFF.

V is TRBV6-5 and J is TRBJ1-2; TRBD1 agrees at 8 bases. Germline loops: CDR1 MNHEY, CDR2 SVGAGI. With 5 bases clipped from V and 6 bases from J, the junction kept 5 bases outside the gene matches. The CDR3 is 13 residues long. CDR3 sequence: CASSLDRGDGYTF. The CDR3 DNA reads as TGTGCCAGCAGTCTCGACAGGGGCGATGGCTACACCTTC.

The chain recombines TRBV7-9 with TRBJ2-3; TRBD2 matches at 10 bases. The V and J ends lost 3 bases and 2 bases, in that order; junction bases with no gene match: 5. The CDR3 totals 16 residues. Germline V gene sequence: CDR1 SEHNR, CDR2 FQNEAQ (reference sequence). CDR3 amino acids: CASSFLAGAYTDTQYF. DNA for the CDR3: TGTGCCAGCAGCTTCCTAGCGGGGGCCTACACAGATACGCAGTATTTT.

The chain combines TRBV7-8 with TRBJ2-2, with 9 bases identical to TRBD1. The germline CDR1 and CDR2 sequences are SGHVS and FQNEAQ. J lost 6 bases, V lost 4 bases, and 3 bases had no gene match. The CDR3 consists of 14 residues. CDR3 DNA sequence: TGTGCCAGCAGCTGGGACAGGGTGGCCGGGGAGCTGTTTTTT. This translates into CASSWDRVAGELFF.

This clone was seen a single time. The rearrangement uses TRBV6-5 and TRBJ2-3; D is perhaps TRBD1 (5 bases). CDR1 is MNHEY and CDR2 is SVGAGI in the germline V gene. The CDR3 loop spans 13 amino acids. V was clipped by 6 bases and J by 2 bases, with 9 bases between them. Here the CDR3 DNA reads TGTGCCAGCAGACAGGTGCTCACAGATACGCAGTATTTT. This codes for CASRQVLTDTQYF.

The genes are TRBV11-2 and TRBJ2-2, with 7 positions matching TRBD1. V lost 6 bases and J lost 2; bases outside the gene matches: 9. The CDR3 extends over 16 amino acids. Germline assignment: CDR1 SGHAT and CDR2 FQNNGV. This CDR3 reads CASRHSDRVNTGELFF. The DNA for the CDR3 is TGTGCCAGCAGACATTCTGACAGGGTTAACACCGGGGAGCTGTTTTTT.

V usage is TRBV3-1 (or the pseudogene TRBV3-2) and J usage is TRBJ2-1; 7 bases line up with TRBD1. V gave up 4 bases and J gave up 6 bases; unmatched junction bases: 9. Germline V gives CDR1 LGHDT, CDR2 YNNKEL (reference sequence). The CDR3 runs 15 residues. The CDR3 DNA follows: TGTGCCAGCAGCCTGCCCACAAGGACAGGCAATGAGCAGTTCTTC. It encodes CASSLPTRTGNEQFF.

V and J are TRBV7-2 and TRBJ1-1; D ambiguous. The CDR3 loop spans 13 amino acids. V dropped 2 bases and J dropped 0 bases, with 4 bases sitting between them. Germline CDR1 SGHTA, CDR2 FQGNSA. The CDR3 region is CASSLRMNTEAFF. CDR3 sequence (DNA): TGTGCCAGCAGCTTACGTATGAACACTGAAGCTTTCTTT.

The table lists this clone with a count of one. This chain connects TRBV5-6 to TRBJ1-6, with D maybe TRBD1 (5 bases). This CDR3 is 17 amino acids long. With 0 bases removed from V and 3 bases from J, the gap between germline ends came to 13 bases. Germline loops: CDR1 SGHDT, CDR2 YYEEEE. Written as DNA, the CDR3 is TGTGCCAGCAGCTTGGATAGGCAGGGTCGCTATAATTCACCCCTCCACTTT. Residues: CASSLDRQGRYNSPLHF. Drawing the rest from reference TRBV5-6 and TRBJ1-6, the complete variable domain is DAGVTQSPTHLIKTRGQQVTLRCSPKSGHDTVSWYQQALGQGPQFIFQYYEEEERQRGNFPDRFSGHQFPNYSSELNVNALLLGDSALYLCASSLDRQGRYNSPLHFGNGTRLTVT.

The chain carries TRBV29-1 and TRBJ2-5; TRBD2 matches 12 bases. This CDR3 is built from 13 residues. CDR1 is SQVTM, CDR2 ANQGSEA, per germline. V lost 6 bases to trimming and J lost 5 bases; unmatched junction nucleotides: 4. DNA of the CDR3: TGCAGCGTCGGACTAGCGGGGAGTGAGACCCAGTACTTC. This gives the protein CSVGLAGSETQYF. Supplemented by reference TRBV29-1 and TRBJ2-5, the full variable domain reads SAVISQKPSRDICQRGTSLTIQCQVDSQVTMMFWYRQQPGQSLTLIATANQGSEATYESGFVIDKFPISRPNLTFSTLTVSNMSPEDSSIYLCSVGLAGSETQYFGPGTRLLVL.

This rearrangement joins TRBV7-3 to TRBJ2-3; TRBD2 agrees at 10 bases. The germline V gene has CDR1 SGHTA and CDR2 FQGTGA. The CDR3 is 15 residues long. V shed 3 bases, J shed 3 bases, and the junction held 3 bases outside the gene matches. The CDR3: CASSLSGGETDTQYF. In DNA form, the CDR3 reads TGTGCCAGCAGCTTGAGCGGGGGGGAAACAGATACGCAGTATTTT.

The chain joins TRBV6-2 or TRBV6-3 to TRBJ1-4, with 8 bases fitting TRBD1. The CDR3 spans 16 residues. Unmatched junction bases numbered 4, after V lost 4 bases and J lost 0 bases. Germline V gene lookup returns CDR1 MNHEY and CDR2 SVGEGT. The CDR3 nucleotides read TGTGCCAGCAGTTTCGGGACAGGCACAACTAATGAAAAACTGTTTTTT. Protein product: CASSFGTGTTNEKLFF.

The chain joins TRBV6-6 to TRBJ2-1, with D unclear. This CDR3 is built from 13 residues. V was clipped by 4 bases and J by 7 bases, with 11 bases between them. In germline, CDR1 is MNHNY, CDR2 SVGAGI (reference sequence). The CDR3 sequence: CASSSRDANEQFF. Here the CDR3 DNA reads TGTGCCAGCAGTTCTAGAGACGCGAATGAGCAGTTCTTC.

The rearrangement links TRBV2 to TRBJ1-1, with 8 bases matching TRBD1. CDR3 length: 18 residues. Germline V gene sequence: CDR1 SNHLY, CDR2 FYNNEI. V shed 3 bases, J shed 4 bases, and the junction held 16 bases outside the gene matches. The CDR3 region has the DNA TGTGCCAGCAGTGACAGGGGGCTGAGAAATGTTCCGGCCACTGAAGCTTTCTTT. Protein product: CASSDRGLRNVPATEAFF.

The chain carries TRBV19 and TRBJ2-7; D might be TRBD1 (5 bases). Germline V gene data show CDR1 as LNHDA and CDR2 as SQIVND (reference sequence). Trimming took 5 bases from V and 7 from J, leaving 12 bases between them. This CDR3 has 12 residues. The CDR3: CASSAGFGEQYF. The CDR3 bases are TGTGCCAGTAGTGCAGGGTTCGGGGAGCAGTACTTC. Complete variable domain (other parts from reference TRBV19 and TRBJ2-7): DGGITQSPKYLFRKEGQNVTLSCEQNLNHDAMYWYRQDPGQGLRLIYYSQIVNDFQKGDIAEGYSVSREKKESFPLTVTSAQKNPTAFYLCASSAGFGEQYFGPGTRLTVT.

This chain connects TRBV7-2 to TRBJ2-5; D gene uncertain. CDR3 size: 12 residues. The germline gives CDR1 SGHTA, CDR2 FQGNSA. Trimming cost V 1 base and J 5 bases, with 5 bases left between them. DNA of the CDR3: TGTGCCAGCAGCTTAGGGCGGGAGACCCAGTACTTC. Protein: CASSLGRETQYF.

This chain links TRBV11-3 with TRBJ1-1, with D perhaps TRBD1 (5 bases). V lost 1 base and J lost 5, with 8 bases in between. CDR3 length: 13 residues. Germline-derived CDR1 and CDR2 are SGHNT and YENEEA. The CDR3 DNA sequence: TGTGCCAGCAGCTTAGTTCGGGGGACTGAAGCTTTCTTT. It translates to CASSLVRGTEAFF.